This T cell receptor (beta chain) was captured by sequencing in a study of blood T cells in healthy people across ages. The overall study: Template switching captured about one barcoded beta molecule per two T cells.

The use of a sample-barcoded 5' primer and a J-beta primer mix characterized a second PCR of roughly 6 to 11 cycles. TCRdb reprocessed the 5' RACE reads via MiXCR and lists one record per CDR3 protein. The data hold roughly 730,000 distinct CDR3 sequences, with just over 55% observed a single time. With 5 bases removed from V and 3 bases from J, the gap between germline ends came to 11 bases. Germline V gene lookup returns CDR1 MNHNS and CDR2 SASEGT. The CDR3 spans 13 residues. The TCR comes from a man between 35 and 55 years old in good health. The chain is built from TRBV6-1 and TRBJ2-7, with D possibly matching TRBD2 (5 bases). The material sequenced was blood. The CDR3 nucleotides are TGTGCCAGCAGTTCCCAGGAGGACTACGAGCAGTACTTC. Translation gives CASSSQEDYEQYF.